This T cell receptor (beta chain) was retrieved from a study of graft-versus-host responses after intestinal transplantation. At the level of the study: All of the recipients had induction that used anti-thymocyte globulin, then tacrolimus and steroids for three to four years.

Details on this clone: Antigen unknown.

TCRdb's copy holds only in-frame clones and misses some; the assay was immunoSEQ multiplex PCR. The sample carries about 120,000 clones, approximately 90% recorded once. The ends lost 6 bases at V and 0 bases at J; junction bases unmatched: 6. This CDR3 has 15 residues. CDR1 is MNHEY and CDR2 is SMNVEV in the germline V gene (reference sequence). The clonotype comes from a human donor who received an intestinal transplant. This specimen consisted of unstimulated CD4+ T cells sorted from spleen or lymph node cells, obtained before intestinal transplant. The J gene is TRBJ1-2, the V gene TRBV27; 8 nucleotides align to TRBD1. The CDR3 is CASRRPGGSNYGYTF. The CDR3 DNA sequence: TGTGCCAGCAGGAGGCCAGGGGGCTCTAACTATGGCTACACCTTC.